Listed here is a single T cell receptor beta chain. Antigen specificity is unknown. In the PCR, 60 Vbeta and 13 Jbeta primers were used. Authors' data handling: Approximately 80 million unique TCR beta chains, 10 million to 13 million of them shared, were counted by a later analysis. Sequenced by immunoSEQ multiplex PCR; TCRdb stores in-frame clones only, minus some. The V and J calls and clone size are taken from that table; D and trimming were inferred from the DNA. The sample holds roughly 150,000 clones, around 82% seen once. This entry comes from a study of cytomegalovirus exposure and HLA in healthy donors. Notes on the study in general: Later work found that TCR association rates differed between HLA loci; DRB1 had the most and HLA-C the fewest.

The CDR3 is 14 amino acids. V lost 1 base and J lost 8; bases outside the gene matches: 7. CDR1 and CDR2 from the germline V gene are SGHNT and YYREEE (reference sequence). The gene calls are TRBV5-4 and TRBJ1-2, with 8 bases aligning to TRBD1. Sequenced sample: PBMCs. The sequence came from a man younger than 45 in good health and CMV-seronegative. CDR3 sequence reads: CASSLPTGAEGYTF. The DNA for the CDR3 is TGTGCCAGCAGCTTGCCGACAGGGGCGGAGGGCTACACCTTC.